The following is a T cell receptor beta chain sequence with its context. The antigen remains unidentified. This sample is part of a study of cytomegalovirus exposure and HLA in healthy donors. Whole-study results and caveats: In vitro assays verified that a few CMV-associated chains recognized CMV antigens specifically.

The protocol was immunoSEQ multiplex PCR, while the TCRdb copy is restricted to in-frame clones and leaves out a portion. The table includes 100,000 to 150,000 clones, approximately 94% detected once. The donors were part of the validation cohort of roughly 110 subjects. That cohort was separate from the first cohort, which comprised under 750 subjects. Germline CDR1 reads SGHAT; CDR2 reads FQNNGV. The V gene lost 1 base and the J gene lost 4 bases, with 15 bases spanning the gap. The CDR3 is made up of 16 amino acids. The chain carries TRBV11-2 and TRBJ2-3; maybe TRBD2 (6 bases). This receptor was taken from a woman aged 18-29 years in good health and CMV-seronegative. Sequenced material: PBMCs. The CDR3 loop is CASSLGVGSMADTQYF. The CDR3, as DNA: TGTGCCAGCAGCTTAGGGGTCGGGAGTATGGCAGATACGCAGTATTTT. Complete variable domain (other parts from reference TRBV11-2 and TRBJ2-3): EAGVAQSPRYKIIEKRQSVAFWCNPISGHATLYWYQQILGQGPKLLIQFQNNGVVDDSQLPKDRFSAERLKGVDSTLKIQPAKLEDSAVYLCASSLGVGSMADTQYFGPGTRLTVL.